The 9 T cell receptor beta chains below come from one sample, sequenced in a study of cytomegalovirus exposure and HLA in healthy donors. Primers: 60 Vbeta forward and 13 Jbeta reverse. Sequencing used immunoSEQ multiplex PCR; TCRdb keeps in-frame clones, though not all of them. The table has around 110,000 clones, about 59% seen once. The source material was PBMCs. All receptors derive from a woman aged 40-49 years in good health and CMV-seropositive.

The chain links TRBV7-3 to TRBJ2-1; no reliable D call. Trimming cost V 2 bases and J 8 bases, with 13 bases left between them. Germline V CDR1 and CDR2: SGHTA, FQGTGA. CDR3 length equals 14 residues. CDR3 protein: CASSLSKPSDEQFF. The DNA of the CDR3 is TGTGCCAGCAGCTTATCGAAGCCCTCCGATGAGCAGTTCTTC.

The chain carries TRBV7-3 and TRBJ1-5; TRBD1 matches at 8 bases. The J segment lost 0 bases and the V segment lost 0 bases, leaving 7 bases of the junction unmatched. The CDR3 totals 18 residues. Germline V lookup: CDR1 SGHTA, CDR2 FQGTGA. CDR3 coding DNA: TGTGCCAGCAGCTTAACGTTACGAGGGACAGGTAGCAATCAGCCCCAGCATTTT. This gives the protein CASSLTLRGTGSNQPQHF. Supplemented by reference TRBV7-3 and TRBJ1-5, the full variable domain reads GAGVSQTPSNKVTEKGKYVELRCDPISGHTALYWYRQSLGQGPEFLIYFQGTGAADDSGLPNDRFFAVRPEGSVSTLKIQRTERGDSAVYLCASSLTLRGTGSNQPQHFGDGTRLSIL.

The chain employs TRBV6-5 and TRBJ2-1; the D gene is possibly TRBD1 (6 bases). Looked up from germline, CDR1 is MNHEY and CDR2 is SVGAGI. Deletions cut 6 bases from V and 10 bases from J, with 19 bases between. The CDR3 is made up of 14 amino acids. CDR3 loop: CASRAGTLLAEQFF. In nucleotides, the CDR3 is TGTGCCAGCAGAGCAGGGACACTCCTGGCCGAGCAGTTCTTC.

The gene calls are TRBV19 and TRBJ1-1; 7 bases align to TRBD1. Germline V gene data show CDR1 as LNHDA and CDR2 as SQIVND (reference sequence). Unmatched junction bases numbered 8, after V lost 7 bases and J lost 6 bases. The CDR3 sequence is 13 residues long. The CDR3 region is CASKTGEWAEAFF. CDR3 bases: TGTGCCAGTAAAACAGGGGAGTGGGCTGAAGCTTTCTTT.

The J gene is TRBJ1-4, the V gene TRBV9; no clear D. The CDR3 sequence is 13 residues long. The V and J ends lost 4 bases and 13 bases respectively, with 17 bases between them. CDR1 SGDLS and CDR2 YYNGEE come from the germline V gene. The CDR3 loop reads CASSSGVNEGLFF. The CDR3 nucleotides read TGTGCCAGCAGCTCGGGAGTTAATGAAGGACTGTTTTTT. The whole variable domain, remainder taken from reference TRBV9 and TRBJ1-4, is DSGVTQTPKHLITATGQRVTLRCSPRSGDLSVYWYQQSLDQGLQFLIQYYNGEERAKGNILERFSAQQFPDLHSELNLSSLELGDSALYFCASSSGVNEGLFFGSGTQLSVL.

The chain has TRBV28 and TRBJ2-1, with TRBD1 as a possible D gene (5 bases). The V and J ends lost 8 bases and 8 bases respectively, with 22 bases between them. This CDR3 comprises 15 residues. Germline-derived CDR1 and CDR2 are MDHEN and SYDVKM. The CDR3 sequence is CASFSYLAKGHEQFF. The CDR3 DNA follows: TGTGCCAGCTTTTCTTATCTCGCGAAGGGGCATGAGCAGTTCTTC.

The genes are TRBV29-1 and TRBJ2-1, with 11 bases that match TRBD2. V lost 7 bases, J lost 7 bases, and 12 bases stayed unmatched. The CDR3 runs 15 residues. Germline V gene sequence: CDR1 SQVTM, CDR2 ANQGSEA. CDR3 protein: CSAVAGGRRWNEQFF. The DNA of the CDR3 is TGCAGCGCTGTAGCGGGAGGGCGAAGGTGGAATGAGCAGTTCTTC.

In this sample, this clone turned up a few times. The chain combines TRBV7-9 with TRBJ2-5; 9 bases match TRBD1. The tail of the sequence fits TRBJ2-7 better, so the J call may be wrong. The CDR3 contains 13 residues. Germline CDR1 SEHNR, CDR2 FQNEAQ (reference sequence). CDR3 DNA sequence: TGTGCCAGCAGCCAGACAGGGGGTTACGAGCAGTACTTC. Its translation is CASSQTGGYEQYF.

This clone was found a few times. The chain couples TRBV5-6 to TRBJ2-7; 7 bases fit TRBD2. Germline CDR1 and CDR2: SGHDT and YYEEEE. There are 14 residues in the CDR3. With V trimmed by 1 base and J by 5 bases, 6 bases remained unmatched. CDR3 in DNA: TGTGCCAGCAGCTTGTTCGGGAGGTGGGACGAGCAGTACTTC. Amino acid sequence: CASSLFGRWDEQYF. Using reference TRBV5-6 and TRBJ2-7 for the parts outside the CDR3, the full variable domain is DAGVTQSPTHLIKTRGQQVTLRCSPKSGHDTVSWYQQALGQGPQFIFQYYEEEERQRGNFPDRFSGHQFPNYSSELNVNALLLGDSALYLCASSLFGRWDEQYFGPGTRLTVT.